The 17 T cell receptor beta chains presented below share a single source sample, sequenced in a study of blood T cell repertoires in COVID-19 (dated by TCRdb to about 2020). Libraries were constructed by the immunoSEQ multiplex PCR assay. TCRdb's version of the immuneACCESS table is confined to in-frame rearrangements and falls short of the full clone set. An unresolved V gene accounts for under half of the shortfall where checked; the remainder is of unknown origin. A total of about 25,000 clones appear in this sample, more than 75% of them only once. The ten largest clones capture roughly 8% of the sample. The sequenced sample was peripheral blood. These receptors all stem from a man aged 45 to 65 with active COVID-19.

The chain combines TRBV13 with TRBJ1-1, with TRBD1 matching 12 bases. Losses at the gene ends were 4 bases for V and 4 bases for J; bases not matched to a gene: 1. CDR3 length: 14 amino acids. Germline values: CDR1 PRHDT, CDR2 FYEKMQ (reference sequence). In DNA, the CDR3 is TGTGCCAGCAGCTCGGGACAGGGGGCCACTGAAGCTTTCTTT. Amino acids: CASSSGQGATEAFF.

This chain uses TRBV6-2 or TRBV6-3 with TRBJ2-2, with D possibly being TRBD2 (6 bases). The CDR3 runs 14 residues. In germline, CDR1 is MNHEY, CDR2 SVGEGT. Between the trimmed V and J ends, which lost 1 base and 3 bases, there was a span of 6 bases. In DNA form, the CDR3 reads TGTGCCAGCAGTTACTGGGGGGACACCGGGGAGCTGTTTTTT. Translation gives CASSYWGDTGELFF.

The genes are TRBV9 and TRBJ2-5, with 11 bases matching TRBD2. Germline V lookup: CDR1 SGDLS, CDR2 YYNGEE. The trim removed 3 bases at V and 5 bases at J, leaving 6 bases unmatched. The CDR3 sequence is 15 residues long. The DNA for the CDR3 is TGTGCCAGCAGCGCGGGACTAGCGGCCAAGGAGACCCAGTACTTC. Translated: CASSAGLAAKETQYF.

The chain couples TRBV15 to TRBJ1-3; D is undetermined. The germline V gene encodes CDR1 LNHNV and CDR2 YYDKDF (reference sequence). The CDR3 spans 14 residues. V dropped 1 base and J dropped 4 bases, with 8 bases sitting between them. This CDR3 is CATSRGSGGNTIYF. CDR3 sequence (DNA): TGTGCCACCAGCAGAGGGAGCGGGGGAAACACCATATATTTT.

The V gene is TRBV29-1, the J gene TRBJ1-1, with unresolved D. Germline-derived CDR1 and CDR2 are SQVTM and ANQGSEA. The V gene lost 5 bases and the J gene lost 1 base, with 8 bases spanning the gap. The CDR3 sequence is 12 residues long. CDR3 bases: TGCAGCGTTCACGAGGGGAACACTGAAGCTTTCTTT. The encoded protein is CSVHEGNTEAFF.

The V and J genes are TRBV7-9 and TRBJ2-3; D might be TRBD1 (8 bases). Germline V CDR1 and CDR2: SEHNR, FQNEAQ (reference sequence). This CDR3 region has 16 residues. V was trimmed by 6 bases and J by 7 bases, leaving 23 bases between them. CDR3 loop: CASRGDRGGPRNTQYF. Written as DNA, the CDR3 is TGTGCCAGCAGAGGAGACAGGGGAGGGCCAAGAAATACGCAGTATTTT.

V and J are TRBV5-1 and TRBJ1-4, with 11 bases matching TRBD1. The CDR3 extends over 16 amino acids. Losses at the gene ends were 4 bases for V and 3 bases for J; bases not matched to a gene: 5. The germline V gene encodes CDR1 SGHRS and CDR2 YFSETQ. The CDR3 DNA reads as TGCGCCAGCAGCGAGGGACAGGGGGGCGCTAATGAAAAACTGTTTTTT. Translation gives CASSEGQGGANEKLFF.

DNA of the CDR3: TGTGCCAGCAGCGTAGGGGAGGTTACCAATTCACCCCTCCACTTT. Its protein is CASSVGEVTNSPLHF. The chain joins TRBV9 to TRBJ1-6, with D uncertain. Trimming removed 0 bases at V and 7 bases at J, with 11 bases between. Germline V gene sequence: CDR1 SGDLS, CDR2 YYNGEE. This CDR3 spans 15 amino acids. The full variable domain, with the rest looked up from reference TRBV9 and TRBJ1-6, is DSGVTQTPKHLITATGQRVTLRCSPRSGDLSVYWYQQSLDQGLQFLIQYYNGEERAKGNILERFSAQQFPDLHSELNLSSLELGDSALYFCASSVGEVTNSPLHFGNGTRLTVT.

This clone appeared a few times. This chain connects TRBV2 to TRBJ1-1; TRBD1 is a possible D gene (5 bases). This CDR3 spans 15 amino acids. V was clipped by 10 bases and J by 0 bases, with 18 bases between them. Germline V gene sequence: CDR1 SNHLY, CDR2 FYNNEI. CDR3 sequence (DNA): TGTGCCACCTCGGTGACGGGGGGGTTGAACACTGAAGCTTTCTTT. Amino acid sequence: CATSVTGGLNTEAFF. Variable domain in full (rest from reference TRBV2 and TRBJ1-1): EPEVTQTPSHQVTQMGQEVILRCVPISNHLYFYWYRQILGQKVEFLVSFYNNEISEKSEIFDDQFSVERPDGSNFTLKIRSTKLEDSAMYFCATSVTGGLNTEAFFGQGTRLTVV.

The chain recombines TRBV7-2 with TRBJ1-1, with D hard to call. The germline CDR1 and CDR2 sequences are SGHTA and FQGNSA. The CDR3 sequence is 12 residues long. Trimming removed 4 bases at V and 11 bases at J, with 14 bases between. CDR3 sequence (DNA): TGTGCCAGCAGCTCCCGGACGGGGAAGGCTTTCTTT. Encoded protein: CASSSRTGKAFF.

The chain recombines TRBV7-8 with TRBJ2-5, with D possibly TRBD1 on 5 matching bases. Per germline, CDR1 SGHVS and CDR2 FQNEAQ. CDR3 length: 14 residues. The V gene lost 1 base and the J gene lost 4 bases, with 10 bases spanning the gap. DNA of the CDR3: TGTGCCAGCAGCTTAGGACAGTACGGAGAGACCCAGTACTTC. Its translation is CASSLGQYGETQYF.

The chain combines TRBV15 with TRBJ1-6; D ambiguous. V was clipped by 5 bases and J by 7 bases, with 15 bases between them. The CDR3 loop spans 15 amino acids. CDR1 and CDR2 (germline): LNHNV, YYDKDF (reference sequence). The CDR3 DNA sequence: TGTGCCACCAGCGATATTCTGGGAGGCAATTCACCCCTCCACTTT. Residues: CATSDILGGNSPLHF.

This chain uses TRBV27 with TRBJ1-6; 9 bases match TRBD1. The V gene end was trimmed by 6 bases and the J gene end by 9 bases; junction bases not matched to a gene: 9. Germline-derived CDR1 and CDR2 are MNHEY and SMNVEV (reference sequence). The CDR3 has 15 amino acids. CDR3 sequence (DNA): TGTGCCAGCAGCCGAGGGGGACAGGGTTTTTCACCCCTCCACTTT. Amino acids: CASSRGGQGFSPLHF.

The chain recombines TRBV4-2 with TRBJ2-7; 8 bases map to TRBD2. The CDR3 loop spans 15 amino acids. V was pared by 0 bases and J by 2 bases, with 3 bases of the junction left unmatched. Germline values: CDR1 LGHNA, CDR2 YNFKEQ. This CDR3 reads CASSQEHGGAYEQYF. DNA of the CDR3: TGTGCCAGCAGCCAAGAACACGGGGGGGCCTACGAGCAGTACTTC.

The genes are TRBV5-6 and TRBJ1-3; D possibly corresponds to TRBD1 (6 bases). CDR3 length: 15 amino acids. V lost 3 bases, J lost 0 bases, and 10 bases lay in between. Germline V CDR1 and CDR2: SGHDT, YYEEEE. The CDR3 loop reads CASSSYRDSGNTIYF. CDR3 nucleotide sequence: TGTGCCAGCAGCTCATACAGGGACTCTGGAAACACCATATATTTT. The complete variable domain, with remaining parts taken from reference TRBV5-6 and TRBJ1-3, reads DAGVTQSPTHLIKTRGQQVTLRCSPKSGHDTVSWYQQALGQGPQFIFQYYEEEERQRGNFPDRFSGHQFPNYSSELNVNALLLGDSALYLCASSSYRDSGNTIYFGEGSWLTVV.

The J gene is TRBJ2-7, the V gene TRBV5-5; D gene uncertain. V lost 0 bases and J lost 2, with 9 bases in between. This CDR3 spans 14 amino acids. From germline, CDR1 is SGHKS and CDR2 YYEKEE (reference sequence). The CDR3 sequence: CASSLVAGPYEQYV. CDR3 DNA: TGTGCCAGCAGCTTGGTGGCAGGCCCCTACGAGCAGTACGTC.

The CDR3 nucleotides are TGCGCCAGCAGCCACCCAGGAGGACTAGTGTACGAGCAGTACTTC. Protein product: CASSHPGGLVYEQYF. The chain joins TRBV4-1 to TRBJ2-7; 7 bases map to TRBD2. V lost 3 bases, J lost 4 bases, and 9 bases stayed unmatched. The CDR3 loop spans 15 amino acids. Germline lookup yields CDR1 MGHRA and CDR2 YSYEKL.